The 25 T cell receptor beta chains below come from one sample, sequenced in a study of radiotherapy plus CTLA-4 blockade in lung cancer. Using immunoSEQ multiplex PCR, the repertoire was profiled, and TCRdb retains in-frame clones only, with some absent. The table has 60,000 to 75,000 clones, 65% to 85% seen once; the top ten hold about a sixth. Specimen: peripheral blood, collected from a patient treated with radiotherapy plus ipilimumab. The source of these receptors is a human donor with non-small cell lung cancer whose response to radiotherapy plus ipilimumab could not be evaluated. Some clones in this sample may be carry-over from other donors' samples.

The table lists this clone with a count of one. This chain joins TRBV2 and TRBJ1-5, with D hard to call. Germline CDR1 reads SNHLY; CDR2 reads FYNNEI. The CDR3 covers 16 residues. V dropped 2 bases and J dropped 0 bases, with 11 bases sitting between them. The chain's CDR3 is CASSEFPGLSNQPQHF. Here the CDR3 DNA reads TGTGCCAGCAGTGAATTTCCAGGTCTTAGCAATCAGCCCCAGCATTTT. The entire variable domain, with the rest obtained from reference TRBV2 and TRBJ1-5, is as follows: EPEVTQTPSHQVTQMGQEVILRCVPISNHLYFYWYRQILGQKVEFLVSFYNNEISEKSEIFDDQFSVERPDGSNFTLKIRSTKLEDSAMYFCASSEFPGLSNQPQHFGDGTRLSIL.

This clone was picked up a small number of times. The CDR3 sequence: CASGVSRGPYEQYF. CDR3 bases: TGTGCCAGCGGAGTCTCTAGGGGGCCCTACGAGCAGTACTTC. The chain has TRBV6-1 and TRBJ2-7, with TRBD1 matching over 7 bases. V trimming: 8 bases; J trimming: 2 bases; junction bases outside the gene matches: 9. The CDR3 consists of 14 residues. CDR1 MNHNS and CDR2 SASEGT come from the germline V gene.

This chain links TRBV7-2 with TRBJ1-1, with D unclear. Between the trimmed V and J ends, which lost 8 bases and 0 bases, there was a span of 10 bases. The germline V gene has CDR1 SGHTA and CDR2 FQGNSA. This CDR3 spans 13 amino acids. The CDR3 spells CASYADMNTEAFF. The DNA of the CDR3 is TGTGCCAGCTACGCAGACATGAACACTGAAGCTTTCTTT.

V usage is TRBV7-9 and J usage is TRBJ2-1; D is possibly TRBD1 (6 bases). The CDR3 runs 12 residues. Germline CDR1 and CDR2: SEHNR and FQNEAQ (reference sequence). V was pared by 4 bases and J by 9 bases, with 10 bases between. The CDR3 DNA reads TGTGCCAGCAGCTCTACAGGGATTGAGCAGTTCTTC. It is translated as CASSSTGIEQFF. Based on the CDR3 plus reference TRBV7-9 and TRBJ2-1, the full variable domain is DTGVSQNPRHKITKRGQNVTFRCDPISEHNRLYWYRQTLGQGPEFLTYFQNEAQLEKSRLLSDRFSAERPKGSFSTLEIQRTEQGDSAMYLCASSSTGIEQFFGPGTRLTVL.

This chain uses TRBV5-1 with TRBJ2-7; 7 positions agree with TRBD1. This CDR3 region has 15 residues. The V gene end was trimmed by 1 base and the J gene end by 6 bases; junction bases not matched to a gene: 10. Germline assignment: CDR1 SGHRS and CDR2 YFSETQ. DNA of the CDR3: TGCGCCAGCAGCTTGAGCTCCGGGACAGCAACCGAGCAGTACTTC. It translates to CASSLSSGTATEQYF.

The genes are TRBV6-5 and TRBJ2-7; TRBD1 is a possible D gene (6 bases). Germline values: CDR1 MNHEY, CDR2 SVGAGI. CDR3 length: 13 amino acids. V was cut by 6 bases and J by 3 bases, with 12 bases left in between. The CDR3 sequence: CASRLGQLYEQYF. In nucleotides, the CDR3 is TGTGCCAGCAGACTTGGACAGCTCTACGAGCAGTACTTC.

This clone was seen a single time. CDR3 coding DNA: TGCAGCGCTGGACAGCAGGAGACCCAGTACTTC. As protein: CSAGQQETQYF. V is TRBV29-1 and J is TRBJ2-5; D perhaps matches TRBD1 (6 bases). V dropped 7 bases and J dropped 5 bases, with 11 bases sitting between them. From germline, CDR1 is SQVTM and CDR2 ANQGSEA. The CDR3 is 11 residues long.

The CDR3 loop reads CASSLGLAGKQETQYF. The CDR3, as DNA: TGTGCCAGCAGCTTAGGACTAGCGGGGAAACAAGAGACCCAGTACTTC. This chain connects TRBV7-2 to TRBJ2-5; TRBD2 matches at 11 bases. The CDR3 sequence is 16 residues long. V lost 1 base, J lost 2 bases, and 3 bases stayed unmatched. Germline CDR1 is SGHTA and CDR2 is FQGNSA.

The gene calls are TRBV28 and TRBJ1-4, with a tentative D call TRBD1 (5 bases). The CDR3 contains 15 residues. The germline CDR1 and CDR2 sequences are MDHEN and SYDVKM. Trimming took off 9 bases at V and 7 bases at J, with 21 bases between the two ends. The CDR3 is CASSLPMGGGEKLFF. The CDR3 nucleotides are TGTGCCAGTAGTCTTCCTATGGGGGGGGGTGAAAAACTGTTTTTT.

This clone was observed once. The V call is TRBV7-9, the J call TRBJ1-2; 7 bases map to TRBD1. The length of the CDR3 is 14 residues. Germline V gene sequence: CDR1 SEHNR, CDR2 FQNEAQ (reference sequence). V dropped 5 bases and J dropped 7; count of bases not matched to a gene: 10. CDR3 sequence: CASSGGTVFSGYTF. CDR3 in DNA: TGTGCCAGCAGCGGGGGGACAGTCTTCTCTGGCTACACCTTC. The whole variable domain, remainder taken from reference TRBV7-9 and TRBJ1-2, is DTGVSQNPRHKITKRGQNVTFRCDPISEHNRLYWYRQTLGQGPEFLTYFQNEAQLEKSRLLSDRFSAERPKGSFSTLEIQRTEQGDSAMYLCASSGGTVFSGYTFGSGTRLTVV.

This clone was seen more than once but under ten times. The rearrangement links TRBV4-3 to TRBJ1-2, with 7 nucleotides matching TRBD1. Losses at the gene ends were 1 base for V and 4 bases for J; bases not matched to a gene: 3. The CDR3 consists of 14 residues. CDR1 and CDR2 (germline): LGHNA, YSLEER. CDR3 sequence: CASSQAGGSYGYTF. CDR3 in DNA: TGCGCCAGCAGCCAAGCAGGGGGTAGCTATGGCTACACCTTC.

The chain carries TRBV19 and TRBJ1-4; perhaps TRBD1 as D (5 bases). Trimming took 0 bases from V and 8 from J, leaving 13 bases between them. Germline values: CDR1 LNHDA, CDR2 SQIVND (reference sequence). This CDR3 has 15 amino acids. As DNA, the CDR3 is TGTGCCAGTAGTATAGATCGCGCGGGACGGGAAAAACTGTTTTTT. It translates to CASSIDRAGREKLFF.

The genes are TRBV28 and TRBJ1-6; a weak D match, TRBD1 (5 bases). Deletions cut 4 bases from V and 6 bases from J, with 16 bases between. Germline CDR1 is MDHEN and CDR2 is SYDVKM. The CDR3 totals 16 residues. CDR3 sequence reads: CASSSPVGASNSPLHF. The CDR3, as DNA: TGTGCCAGCAGTTCCCCCGTAGGGGCGAGTAATTCACCCCTCCACTTT.

This rearrangement joins TRBV5-1 to TRBJ2-1, with 8 bases fitting TRBD1. Trimming took 6 bases from V and 6 from J; bases not matched to a gene: 5. Germline CDR1 and CDR2: SGHRS and YFSETQ. This CDR3 is 13 amino acids long. The CDR3 DNA reads TGCGCCAGCAAGGGGACAGGCGGCAATGAGCAGTTCTTC. Amino acids: CASKGTGGNEQFF.

This chain uses TRBV7-2 with TRBJ1-5; TRBD1 matches at 11 bases. After removal of 5 bases from V and 8 bases from J, the junction contained 8 bases not matched to a gene. The germline gives CDR1 SGHTA, CDR2 FQGNSA. The CDR3 spans 15 residues. CDR3 region: CASSQGTGGREPQHF. In nucleotides, the CDR3 is TGTGCCAGCAGCCAGGGGACAGGGGGTAGGGAGCCCCAGCATTTT.

This chain joins TRBV4-1 and TRBJ2-5, with TRBD2 identical over 9 bases. The J call may be in error: the DNA end matches TRBJ2-7 better. The CDR3 covers 14 residues. Germline V CDR1 and CDR2: MGHRA, YSYEKL. Here the CDR3 reads CASSPQAGGGEQYF. As DNA, the CDR3 is TGCGCCAGCAGCCCCCAGGCGGGGGGGGGCGAGCAGTACTTC.

This chain connects TRBV10-1 to TRBJ2-5; the D gene is possibly TRBD1 (6 bases). The better agreement between TRBJ2-7 and the DNA end casts doubt on the J call. Germline CDR1 and CDR2: WNHNN and SYGVQD (reference sequence). This CDR3 comprises 16 residues. The CDR3 DNA reads as TGCGCCAGCAGCGGACCTTCGGACAGAGTGGGCTACGAGCAGTACTTC. The encoded protein is CASSGPSDRVGYEQYF.

This clone has at least ten counts. The chain links TRBV28 to TRBJ2-1; D may be TRBD2 (6 bases). Between the trimmed V and J ends, which lost 7 bases and 0 bases, there was a span of 16 bases. This CDR3 contains 16 residues. Germline CDR1 is MDHEN and CDR2 is SYDVKM. CDR3 residues: CASNQAGKSSYNEQFF. DNA of the CDR3: TGTGCCAGCAACCAAGCGGGCAAGAGCTCCTACAATGAGCAGTTCTTC. The entire variable domain, with the rest obtained from reference TRBV28 and TRBJ2-1, is as follows: DVKVTQSSRYLVKRTGEKVFLECVQDMDHENMFWYRQDPGLGLRLIYFSYDVKMKEKGDIPEGYSVSREKKERFSLILESASTNQTSMYLCASNQAGKSSYNEQFFGPGTRLTVL.

CDR3 bases: TGTGCCAGCAGGGCGGGGGGCCGGGAGACCCAGTACTTC. Its translation: CASRAGGRETQYF. The chain employs TRBV6-6 and TRBJ2-5; 8 bases line up with TRBD2. This CDR3 is built from 13 residues. Trimming took 6 bases from V and 5 from J; bases not matched to a gene: 5. The V gene's germline CDR1 is MNHNY and CDR2 SVGAGI (reference sequence).

The CDR3 DNA reads TGTGCCAGCAGCTTCAGGGGCAACTATGGCTACACCTTC. Translation: CASSFRGNYGYTF. The genes are TRBV7-2 and TRBJ1-2, with a tentative D call TRBD1 (6 bases). V lost 3 bases and J lost 2, with 7 bases in between. The CDR3 length is 13 residues. Germline V CDR1 and CDR2: SGHTA, FQGNSA.

The J gene is TRBJ1-6, the V gene TRBV9; perhaps TRBD1 as D (6 bases). Germline lookup yields CDR1 SGDLS and CDR2 YYNGEE. Trimming left V 3 bases short and J 7 bases short, with 11 bases between. The CDR3 is 14 residues long. The CDR3 nucleotides are TGTGCCAGCAGCGCCCAGACAGGAAATTCACCCCTCCACTTT. Translating it yields CASSAQTGNSPLHF.

This rearrangement joins TRBV11-2 to TRBJ2-3; TRBD1 matches 7 bases. The trim removed 4 bases at V and 3 bases at J, leaving 7 bases unmatched. The CDR3 is 15 amino acids. CDR1 is SGHAT and CDR2 is FQNNGV in the germline V gene. CDR3 region: CASSSGTVGTDTQYF. The DNA for the CDR3 is TGTGCCAGCAGCTCAGGGACAGTTGGAACAGATACGCAGTATTTT.

This clone appeared a single time. The V gene is TRBV5-1, the J gene TRBJ2-1; TRBD2 might be the D (6 bases). The CDR3 runs to 15 residues. In germline, CDR1 is SGHRS, CDR2 YFSETQ. Trimming pared 4 bases from V and 0 bases from J, leaving 11 bases between. The CDR3 DNA is TGCGCCAGCAGCGTCGGGACTGGCTCCTACAATGAGCAGTTCTTC. Protein product: CASSVGTGSYNEQFF.

The rearrangement uses TRBV6-1 and TRBJ2-2; 7 nucleotides match TRBD1. The V gene's germline CDR1 is MNHNS and CDR2 SASEGT. The ends lost 2 bases at V and 4 bases at J; junction bases unmatched: 10. The CDR3 consists of 17 residues. The DNA of the CDR3 is TGTGCCAGCAGTGAACCCCGACAGGGTTCGATCACCGGGGAGCTGTTTTTT. The encoded protein is CASSEPRQGSITGELFF.

The chain uses TRBV5-6 and TRBJ2-7; TRBD1 matches 7 bases. The CDR3 loop spans 14 amino acids. Germline CDR1 reads SGHDT; CDR2 reads YYEEEE. With V trimmed by 0 bases and J by 6 bases, 6 bases remained unmatched. The CDR3, as DNA: TGTGCCAGCAGCTTGGGACAGGGCTGGAGCGAGCAGTACTTC. This codes for CASSLGQGWSEQYF.